Listed below are T cell receptor beta chains from one sample, sequenced in a study of identical twins. MiXCR, run by TCRdb on the 5' RACE reads, gives a single entry per CDR3 protein. The profile shows roughly 630,000 distinct CDR3 sequences, just over 7% of them singletons. This sample was also put to use in a study of yellow fever vaccine responses in identical twins.

The sample consisted of PBMCs. The source is a young woman in good health. The conserved cysteine and the conserved F or W are not part of the CDR3 here. The order of the fields is V gene, J gene, clone size, CDR3 protein. Clone sizes are given selectively: once, few, many, or a class where the clone is expanded.

TRBV10-3	TRBJ2-3	few	AISGSRRDRNTDTQY
TRBV12-3/TRBV12-4	TRBJ2-7	few	ASSLTKGEQY
TRBV7-1	TRBJ2-5	.	ASSSIGGLSGWVTSGGTKETQY
TRBV28	TRBJ2-1	few	ASSFNFRYNEQF
TRBV6-1	TRBJ2-1	many	ASSTRRSYNEQF
TRBV7-9	TRBJ2-3	many	ASSLLGRGTDTQY
TRBV7-3	TRBJ2-7	few	ASSLWTGTQYEQY
TRBV20-1	TRBJ1-5	many	SARDSPSDVQPQH
TRBV7-9	TRBJ2-3	many	ASSQLAGWSDTQY
TRBV2	TRBJ2-2	.	ASSDQDRKITNTGELF
TRBV7-9	TRBJ2-1	.	ASDSTGEQF
TRBV28	TRBJ2-3	few	ASIPREGTDTQY
TRBV25-1	TRBJ1-6	.	ATMDRVGSPLH
TRBV27	TRBJ2-5	few	ASSGRARAQETQY
TRBV5-1	TRBJ2-3	few	ASSAAGAQIVTDTQY
TRBV4-2	TRBJ2-1	many	ASSGYYNEQF
TRBV11-2	TRBJ2-6	many	ASSPRTSGGSSGANVLT
TRBV13	TRBJ2-7	.	ASSPVVGYEQY
TRBV15	TRBJ2-3	.	ATSRDRSVSSTDTQY
TRBV20-1	TRBJ1-1	few	SASRAGMNTEAF
TRBV15	TRBJ2-1	.	ATSRTGNNDEQF
TRBV4-1	TRBJ1-5	few	ASSQGEDQPQH
TRBV11-2	TRBJ2-1	few	ASSLDLRGASYNEQF